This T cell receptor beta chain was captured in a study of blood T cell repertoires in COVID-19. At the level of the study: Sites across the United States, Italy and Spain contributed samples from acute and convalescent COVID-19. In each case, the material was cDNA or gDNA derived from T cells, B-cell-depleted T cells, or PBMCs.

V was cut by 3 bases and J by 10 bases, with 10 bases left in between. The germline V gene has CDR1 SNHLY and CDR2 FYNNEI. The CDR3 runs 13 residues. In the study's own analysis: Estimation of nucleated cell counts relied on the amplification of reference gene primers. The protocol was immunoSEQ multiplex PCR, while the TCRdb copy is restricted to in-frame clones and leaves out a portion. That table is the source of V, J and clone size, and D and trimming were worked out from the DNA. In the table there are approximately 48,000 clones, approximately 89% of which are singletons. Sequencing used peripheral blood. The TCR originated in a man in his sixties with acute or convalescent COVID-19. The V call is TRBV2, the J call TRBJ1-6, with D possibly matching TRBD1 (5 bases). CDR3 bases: TGTGCCAGCAGTGATTCAGGGCGATCACCCCTCCACTTT. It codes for CASSDSGRSPLHF.